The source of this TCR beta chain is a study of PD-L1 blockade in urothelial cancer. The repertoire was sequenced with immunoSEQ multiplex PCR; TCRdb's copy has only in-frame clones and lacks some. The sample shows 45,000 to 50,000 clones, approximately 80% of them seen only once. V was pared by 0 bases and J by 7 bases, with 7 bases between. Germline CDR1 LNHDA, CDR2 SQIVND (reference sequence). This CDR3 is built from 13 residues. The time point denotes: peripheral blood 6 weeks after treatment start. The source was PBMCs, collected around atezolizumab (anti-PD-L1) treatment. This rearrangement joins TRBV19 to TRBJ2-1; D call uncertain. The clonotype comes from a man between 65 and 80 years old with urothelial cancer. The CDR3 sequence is CASSIDSRNEQFF. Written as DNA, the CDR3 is TGTGCCAGTAGTATAGATTCCCGTAATGAGCAGTTCTTC.